Listed below are T cell receptor beta chains from one sample, sequenced in a study of T cell repertoires in cytomegalovirus infection. TCRdb called the reads again in MiXCR, with one record for every CDR3 protein. The sample consists of a few hundred thousand distinct CDR3 sequences, around two fifths of them appearing once. The antigens for these receptors are not known. The input for sequencing was cultured PBMCs, taken from culture after CMV antigen stimulation. These receptors were taken from a human donor in good health (CMV status not recorded). Some clones in this sample may be carry-over from other donors' samples. CDR3s include the opening cysteine and the closing phenylalanine or tryptophan. The order of the fields is J gene, D gene, V gene, CDR3 protein. D genes are given only for firm matches.

TRBJ1-5	-	TRBV19	CASSGGSQPQHF
TRBJ2-1	-	TRBV27	CASAPSRGAPRYNEQFF
TRBJ2-3	TRBD1	TRBV2	CASSPGTGTYF
TRBJ2-7	TRBD1	TRBV6-6	CASSYRDSHYEQYF
TRBJ1-2	-	TRBV12-3/TRBV12-4	CASSLSGIDGYTF
TRBJ2-2	-	TRBV9	CASSVTGRDTGELFF
TRBJ2-2	TRBD2	TRBV2	CASRASGNTGELFF
TRBJ2-3	-	TRBV7-2	CASRARRQADTQYF
TRBJ1-2	-	TRBV25-1	CASSEAGAEGYTF
TRBJ2-3	TRBD2	TRBV18	CASSPLSPGLAGVDTQYF
TRBJ1-1	TRBD1	TRBV7-9	CASSPATQGFTEAFF
TRBJ2-7	-	TRBV7-2	CASSPRPGENYEQYF
TRBJ1-1	-	TRBV6-2/TRBV6-3	CASSRTQAATGAFF
TRBJ2-3	TRBD2	TRBV5-6	CASSYEGGLAGITDTQYF
TRBJ2-1	TRBD2	TRBV6-2/TRBV6-3	CASSPFLAGVGGGWDEQFF
TRBJ2-1	-	TRBV6-2/TRBV6-3	CASSYRSGPPYNEQFF
TRBJ2-7	TRBD2	TRBV20-1	CSASVWEGPDEQYF